The 27 T cell receptor beta chains below all came from one sample that was sequenced in a study of beta chain features in type 1 diabetes. All of the isolated RNA was reverse transcribed, so expressed TCRB transcripts were sequenced. Method: immunoSEQ multiplex PCR; TCRdb's copy keeps in-frame clones and lacks some. The repertoire consists of roughly 450,000 clones, with 14% occurring once and the leading ten covering 0.035% to 0.045%. The specimen sequenced was naive CD4+ T cells from blood. These TCRs come from a man aged 30 to 39 in good health.

The chain couples TRBV6-5 to TRBJ1-1; possibly TRBD1 for D (5 bases). V dropped 4 bases and J dropped 6 bases, with 15 bases sitting between them. The CDR3 spans 14 residues. CDR1 and CDR2 (germline): MNHEY, SVGAGI. In nucleotides, the CDR3 is TGTGCCAGCAGTTCCAGGGACCGCCGCGCTGAAGCTTTCTTT. It specifies CASSSRDRRAEAFF.

This clone was recorded a few times. This rearrangement joins TRBV5-4 to TRBJ2-5; 8 bases match TRBD2. V shed 3 bases, J shed 4 bases, and the junction held 11 bases outside the gene matches. The CDR3 is made up of 16 amino acids. Per germline, CDR1 SGHNT and CDR2 YYREEE (reference sequence). CDR3 sequence (DNA): TGTGCCAGCAGCTCGGGGGGGTCTTCTACCCTAGAGACCCAGTACTTC. Protein sequence: CASSSGGSSTLETQYF.

The genes are TRBV4-3 and TRBJ2-3; 8 bases are a match to TRBD2. Germline-derived CDR1 and CDR2 are LGHNA and YSLEER. The J segment lost 14 bases and the V segment lost 3 bases, leaving 7 bases of the junction unmatched. CDR3 size: 12 residues. The DNA for the CDR3 is TGCGCCAGCAGCCAGGGAGGGACTAGATTGTATTTT. Residues: CASSQGGTRLYF.

This clone was counted only a few times. The chain combines TRBV28 with TRBJ2-7; weak D call: TRBD1 (6 bases). The V gene lost 6 bases and the J gene lost 0 bases, with 18 bases spanning the gap. The CDR3 runs to 16 residues. The germline V gene encodes CDR1 MDHEN and CDR2 SYDVKM. The CDR3 sequence: CASSRIRAGDSYEQYV. For the CDR3, the DNA is TGTGCCAGCAGCCGAATCCGGGCAGGGGACTCCTACGAGCAGTACGTC.

This clone was detected a few times. The chain recombines TRBV4-1 with TRBJ1-2, with unresolved D. V lost 4 bases, J lost 8 bases, and 17 bases lay in between. Germline V lookup: CDR1 MGHRA, CDR2 YSYEKL. This CDR3 comprises 14 residues. The CDR3 bases are TGCGCCAGCAGCCCCGAGGCAGCCCTTCGGGGCTACACCTTC. Its protein product is CASSPEAALRGYTF.

The chain employs TRBV13 and TRBJ1-6; 9 bases are shared with TRBD1. V was clipped by 5 bases and J by 7 bases; unmatched bases: 12. Germline loops: CDR1 PRHDT, CDR2 FYEKMQ (reference sequence). The CDR3 runs to 17 residues. The CDR3 here is CASSQKSQGASNSPLHF. The DNA for the CDR3 is TGTGCCAGCAGCCAAAAGTCACAGGGGGCGAGCAATTCACCCCTCCACTTT.

Note on this clone: Other DNA sequences in the same sample also yield this CDR3. The chain recombines TRBV29-1 with TRBJ2-7; D gene uncertain. Trimming removed 4 bases from V and 9 bases from J, with 16 bases in between. Germline CDR1 and CDR2: SQVTM and ANQGSEA. The CDR3 totals 12 residues. CDR3 residues: CSVVLGNSRQYV. For the CDR3, the DNA is TGCAGCGTTGTGCTGGGGAACAGCCGGCAGTACGTC.

V and J are TRBV4-1 and TRBJ2-7, with 9 bases matching TRBD2. Per germline, CDR1 MGHRA and CDR2 YSYEKL. The CDR3 runs 17 residues. V lost 3 bases and J lost 0; bases outside the gene matches: 9. The DNA of the CDR3 is TGCGCCAGCAGCCAGACCGGGACTAGCAAGGGCTCCTACGAGCAGTACTTC. Its protein is CASSQTGTSKGSYEQYF.

The J gene is TRBJ2-1, the V gene TRBV14; perhaps TRBD2 as D (5 bases). The V end was cut by 3 bases, the J end by 5 bases, with 14 bases between. This CDR3 contains 15 residues. Germline V lookup: CDR1 SGHDN, CDR2 FVKESK. Here the CDR3 reads CASSHWPHGDNEQFF. Here the CDR3 DNA reads TGTGCCAGCAGCCACTGGCCTCACGGGGACAATGAGCAGTTCTTC.

In DNA form, the CDR3 reads TGTGCCAGCAGCCAATTTGGCAGGGGGGCCACAGATACGCAGTATTTT. It encodes CASSQFGRGATDTQYF. The chain has TRBV14 and TRBJ2-3, with D possibly matching TRBD1 (7 bases). V was pared by 2 bases and J by 2 bases, with 14 bases between. The length of the CDR3 is 16 residues. Germline CDR1 SGHDN, CDR2 FVKESK. Full variable domain (remainder filled in from reference TRBV14 and TRBJ2-3): EAGVTQFPSHSVIEKGQTVTLRCDPISGHDNLYWYRRVMGKEIKFLLHFVKESKQDESGMPNNRFLAERTGGTYSTLKVQPAELEDSGVYFCASSQFGRGATDTQYFGPGTRLTVL.

V is TRBV6-1 and J is TRBJ2-1; 9 bases fit TRBD2. From germline, CDR1 is MNHNS and CDR2 SASEGT. J was trimmed by 3 bases and V by 8 bases; bases with no gene match: 8. This CDR3 spans 15 amino acids. CDR3 protein: CASLSGGKHYNEQFF. The CDR3 nucleotides are TGTGCCAGCTTAAGCGGGGGGAAACACTACAATGAGCAGTTCTTC.

This clone turned up a few times. The J gene is TRBJ2-5, the V gene TRBV28, with D unresolved. V was shortened by 2 bases and J by 3 bases, with 10 bases between the two germline ends. CDR1 and CDR2 from the germline V gene are MDHEN and SYDVKM. The CDR3 consists of 14 residues. The CDR3 bases are TGTGCCAGCAGTTTAGCAGGCGGTAAAGAGACCCAGTACTTC. Protein sequence: CASSLAGGKETQYF.

This clone has only a few counts. The rearrangement joins TRBV7-6 to TRBJ1-1; 8 bases map to TRBD1. V lost 5 bases to trimming and J lost 5 bases; unmatched junction nucleotides: 4. CDR3 length: 13 amino acids. Germline CDR1 is SGHVS and CDR2 is FNYEAQ. The DNA of the CDR3 is TGTGCCAGCAGCGGAGACAGGGGAACTGAAGCTTTCTTT. It yields the protein CASSGDRGTEAFF.

The rearrangement uses TRBV29-1 and TRBJ2-1, with 7 bases lining up with TRBD1. This CDR3 comprises 14 residues. V lost 6 bases, J lost 5 bases, and 10 bases stayed unmatched. From germline, CDR1 is SQVTM and CDR2 ANQGSEA. The CDR3 region has the DNA TGCAGCGTCGATGGACAGGTACAGAACAATGAGCAGTTCTTC. It is translated as CSVDGQVQNNEQFF.

The V gene is TRBV7-9, the J gene TRBJ1-1; TRBD1 matches 7 bases. Germline CDR1 reads SEHNR; CDR2 reads FQNEAQ (reference sequence). The trim removed 4 bases at V and 1 base at J, leaving 3 bases unmatched. The CDR3 sequence is 14 residues long. CDR3 amino acids: CASSSTGANTEAFF. CDR3 bases: TGTGCCAGCAGCTCAACAGGGGCGAACACTGAAGCTTTCTTT.

The V gene is TRBV30, the J gene TRBJ1-4, with D perhaps TRBD1 (6 bases). Germline V gene lookup returns CDR1 GTSNPN and CDR2 SVGIG (reference sequence). The germline V and J ends were trimmed by 5 bases and 8 bases, with 18 bases remaining between them. The CDR3 covers 14 residues. The CDR3 spells CAWESRGSGEKLFF. The CDR3, as DNA: TGTGCCTGGGAATCCAGGGGATCAGGCGAAAAACTGTTTTTT. Full variable domain (remainder filled in from reference TRBV30 and TRBJ1-4): SQTIHQWPATLVQPVGSPLSLECTVEGTSNPNLYWYRQAAGRGLQLLFYSVGIGQISSEVPQNLSASRPQDRQFILSSKKLLLSDSGFYLCAWESRGSGEKLFFGSGTQLSVL.

V and J are TRBV18 and TRBJ2-4, with 9 bases lining up with TRBD1. Trimming at V came to 5 bases and at J to 1 base, leaving 15 bases not matched to a gene. The CDR3 length is 19 residues. CDR1 is KGHSH, CDR2 LQKENI, per germline. The CDR3 bases are TGTGCCAGCTCAGAACTGACCGGGACAGGGAGCGTGGCCAAAAACATTCAGTACTTC. Its translation: CASSELTGTGSVAKNIQYF.

A single count supports this clone. CDR3 loop: CASSSRDRGAFF. The CDR3 nucleotides are TGTGCCAGCAGTTCCCGCGACAGGGGAGCTTTCTTT. The chain recombines TRBV6-5 with TRBJ1-1, with 8 nucleotides matching TRBD1. This CDR3 is built from 12 residues. Germline assignment: CDR1 MNHEY and CDR2 SVGAGI. The J segment lost 10 bases and the V segment lost 4 bases, leaving 5 bases of the junction unmatched.

This clone occurred a few times. This chain's CDR3 is CASSEASGRYEQYF. CDR3 sequence (DNA): TGTGCCAGCAGTGAGGCATCCGGACGGTACGAGCAGTACTTC. V gene TRBV25-1 combines with J gene TRBJ2-7, with D unclear. In germline, CDR1 is MGHDK, CDR2 SYGVNS. V lost 3 bases and J lost 4, with 13 bases in between. This CDR3 has 14 residues.

This clone appeared a few times. V gene TRBV29-1 combines with J gene TRBJ1-2; no clear D. The germline V and J ends were trimmed by 5 bases and 0 bases, with 7 bases remaining between them. The CDR3 is 12 amino acids. CDR1 and CDR2 (germline): SQVTM, ANQGSEA. The DNA for the CDR3 is TGCAGCGTTCCCGGGGCTAACTATGGCTACACCTTC. Protein sequence: CSVPGANYGYTF. The full variable domain, rest sourced from reference TRBV29-1 and TRBJ1-2, is SAVISQKPSRDICQRGTSLTIQCQVDSQVTMMFWYRQQPGQSLTLIATANQGSEATYESGFVIDKFPISRPNLTFSTLTVSNMSPEDSSIYLCSVPGANYGYTFGSGTRLTVV.

This clone was observed a few times. The rearrangement links TRBV5-4 to TRBJ2-5, with a possible D match to TRBD2 (6 bases). Looked up from germline, CDR1 is SGHNT and CDR2 is YYREEE (reference sequence). The CDR3 runs 16 residues. V lost 3 bases and J 4 bases, leaving 19 bases between the germline ends. CDR3 sequence: CASSSEGLTVGETQYF. The CDR3 nucleotides read TGTGCCAGCAGCTCAGAGGGACTTACGGTGGGAGAGACCCAGTACTTC.

The genes are TRBV25-1 and TRBJ1-6; no reliable D call. V lost 6 bases to trimming and J lost 3 bases, with 9 bases between them. The CDR3 is 14 amino acids. Per the germline V gene, CDR1 is MGHDK and CDR2 is SYGVNS. This CDR3 reads CASRADGYNSPLHF. The CDR3 DNA is TGTGCCAGCAGGGCGGACGGCTATAATTCACCCCTCCACTTT.

A few counts support this clone. This chain uses TRBV5-1 with TRBJ2-5; 8 bases line up with TRBD1. From germline, CDR1 is SGHRS and CDR2 YFSETQ. The length of the CDR3 is 13 residues. V lost 7 bases to trimming and J lost 3 bases; unmatched junction nucleotides: 5. CDR3 sequence (DNA): TGCGCCAGCTATTTGACAGGGGAAGAGACCCAGTACTTC. It yields the protein CASYLTGEETQYF.

This clone was counted between two and nine times. The gene calls are TRBV4-1 and TRBJ1-2; D uncertain. The ends were cut back, 1 base at V and 13 bases at J, with 10 bases in the middle. This CDR3 spans 11 amino acids. The germline V gene encodes CDR1 MGHRA and CDR2 YSYEKL. This CDR3 is CASSQGAGCTF. CDR3 nucleotide sequence: TGCGCCAGCAGCCAAGGGGCCGGGTGCACCTTC.

The chain joins TRBV7-9 to TRBJ2-3, with 10 bases lining up with TRBD1. CDR3 size: 15 residues. With V trimmed by 6 bases and J by 4 bases, 7 bases remained unmatched. The germline gives CDR1 SEHNR, CDR2 FQNEAQ (reference sequence). CDR3 DNA sequence: TGTGCCAGCAGTTCCGGACAGGGGGGCGCAGATACGCAGTATTTT. Its translation is CASSSGQGGADTQYF.

The chain joins TRBV10-3 to TRBJ2-7; unclear D gene. The CDR3 is 13 residues long. The V gene lost 6 bases and the J gene lost 4 bases, with 13 bases spanning the gap. Germline CDR1 ENHRY, CDR2 SYGVKD. Written as DNA, the CDR3 is TGTGCCATCAGCTCCGTGGGTGGGTACGAGCAGTACGTC. Translated, it gives CAISSVGGYEQYV.

V and J are TRBV2 and TRBJ2-2; unclear D gene. The CDR3 covers 16 residues. Trimming removed 0 bases at V and 2 bases at J, with 10 bases between. The germline V gene encodes CDR1 SNHLY and CDR2 FYNNEI. DNA for the CDR3: TGTGCCAGCAGTGAAGCCGTGAGACTTAACACCGGGGAGCTGTTTTTT. Encoded protein: CASSEAVRLNTGELFF.